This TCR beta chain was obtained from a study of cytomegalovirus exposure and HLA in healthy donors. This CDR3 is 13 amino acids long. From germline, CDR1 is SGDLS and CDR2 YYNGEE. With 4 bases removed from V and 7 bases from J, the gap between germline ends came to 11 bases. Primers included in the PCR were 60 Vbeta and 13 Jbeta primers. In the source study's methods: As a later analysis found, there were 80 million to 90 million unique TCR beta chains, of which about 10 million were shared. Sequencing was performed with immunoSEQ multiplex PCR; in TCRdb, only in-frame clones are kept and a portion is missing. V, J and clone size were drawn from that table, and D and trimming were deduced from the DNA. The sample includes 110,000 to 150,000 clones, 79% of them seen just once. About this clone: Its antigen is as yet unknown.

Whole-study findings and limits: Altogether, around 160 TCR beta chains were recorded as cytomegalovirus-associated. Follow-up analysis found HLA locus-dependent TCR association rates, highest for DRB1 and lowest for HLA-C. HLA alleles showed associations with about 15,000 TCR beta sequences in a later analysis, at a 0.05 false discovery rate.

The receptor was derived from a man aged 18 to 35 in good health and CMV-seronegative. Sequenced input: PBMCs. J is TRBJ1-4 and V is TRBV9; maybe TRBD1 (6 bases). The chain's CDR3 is CASSPTGSEKLFF. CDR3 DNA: TGTGCCAGCAGCCCGACAGGTAGTGAAAAACTGTTTTTT.